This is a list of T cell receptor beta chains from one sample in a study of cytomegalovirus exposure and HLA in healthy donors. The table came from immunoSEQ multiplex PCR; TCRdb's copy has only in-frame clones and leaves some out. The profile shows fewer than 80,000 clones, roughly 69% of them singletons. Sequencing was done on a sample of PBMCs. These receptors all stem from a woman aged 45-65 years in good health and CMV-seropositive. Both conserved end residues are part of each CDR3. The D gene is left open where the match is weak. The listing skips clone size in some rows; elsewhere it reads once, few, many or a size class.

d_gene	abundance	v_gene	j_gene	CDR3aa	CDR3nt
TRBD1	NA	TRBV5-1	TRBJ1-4	CASSSGQGNEKLFF	TGCGCCAGCAGCTCTGGACAGGGTAATGAAAAACTGTTTTTT
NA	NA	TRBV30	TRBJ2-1	CAWSRTGAASYNEQFF	TGTGCCTGGAGCCGAACAGGAGCAGCCTCCTACAATGAGCAGTTCTTC
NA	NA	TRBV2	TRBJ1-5	CASAQKLVFQPQHF	TGCGCCAGCGCTCAGAAGTTGGTGTTTCAGCCCCAGCATTTT
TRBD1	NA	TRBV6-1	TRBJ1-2	CASSELGSGGYGYTF	TGTGCCAGCAGTGAATTAGGGTCAGGGGGCTATGGCTACACCTTC
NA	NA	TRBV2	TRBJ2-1	CASRSGGFKFGQFF	TGTGCCAGCAGGTCTGGAGGTTTCAAGTTTGGGCAGTTCTTC
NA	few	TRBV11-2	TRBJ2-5	CASSLLLILAGDQETQYF	TGTGCCAGCAGCCTATTATTAATCCTGGCAGGCGACCAAGAGACCCAGTACTTC
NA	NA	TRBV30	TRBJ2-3	CAWSVRNADTQYF	TGTGCCTGGAGTGTGCGGAACGCAGATACGCAGTATTTT
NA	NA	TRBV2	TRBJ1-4	CASSEGPTNEKLFF	TGTGCCAGCAGTGAGGGGCCAACTAATGAAAAACTGTTTTTT
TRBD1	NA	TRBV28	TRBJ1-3	CASSLGTGIWNTIYF	TGTGCCAGCAGTTTGGGGACAGGGATCTGGAACACCATATATTTT
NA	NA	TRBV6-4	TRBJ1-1	CASSDSGGAFF	TGTGCCAGCAGTGACAGCGGGGGAGCTTTCTTT
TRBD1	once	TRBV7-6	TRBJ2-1	CASSSPGQYYNEQFF	TGTGCCAGCAGCTCCCCGGGACAGTACTACAATGAGCAGTTCTTC
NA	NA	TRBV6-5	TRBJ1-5	CASSYSGDSNQPQHF	TGTGCCAGCAGTTACTCCGGGGATAGCAATCAGCCCCAGCATTTT
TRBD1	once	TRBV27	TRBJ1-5	CASSPRTGDSNQPQHF	TGTGCCAGCAGTCCCCGTACAGGGGACAGCAATCAGCCCCAGCATTTT
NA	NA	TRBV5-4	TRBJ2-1	CASSLAGVSYNEQFF	TGTGCCAGCAGCTTGGCCGGTGTTTCCTACAATGAGCAGTTCTTC
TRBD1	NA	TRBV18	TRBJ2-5	CASSPGQDGKGPQYF	TGTGCCAGCTCACCCGGACAGGATGGGAAAGGACCCCAGTACTTC
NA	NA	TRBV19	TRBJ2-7	CASNGGGAYEQYF	TGTGCCAGTAACGGTGGAGGCGCCTACGAGCAGTACTTC
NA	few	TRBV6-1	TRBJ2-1	CASSEVFYGNEQFF	TGTGCCAGCAGTGAAGTGTTCTATGGCAATGAGCAGTTCTTC
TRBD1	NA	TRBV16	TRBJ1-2	CASSQFSRGQGAPVRGYTF	TGTGCCAGCAGCCAATTTTCTCGGGGACAGGGGGCCCCGGTAAGGGGCTACACCTTC
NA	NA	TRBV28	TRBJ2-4	CASNWERTADIQYF	TGTGCCAGCAATTGGGAGAGGACGGCTGACATTCAGTACTTC
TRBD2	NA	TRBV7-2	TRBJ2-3	CASSFSGGTDTQYF	TGTGCCAGCAGCTTTAGCGGGGGGACAGATACGCAGTATTTT
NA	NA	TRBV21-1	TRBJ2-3	CASSKRDTMADTQYF	TGTGCCAGCAGCAAACGGGACACGATGGCAGATACGCAGTATTTT
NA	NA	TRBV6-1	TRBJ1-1	CASSEASRNTEAFF	TGTGCCAGCAGTGAAGCGTCCAGGAACACTGAAGCTTTCTTT
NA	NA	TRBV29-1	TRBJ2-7	CSVSGQGYEQYF	TGCAGCGTCTCCGGTCAGGGTTACGAGCAGTACTTT
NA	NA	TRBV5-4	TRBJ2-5	CASSDLSPWGREETQYF	TGTGCCAGCAGCGATCTCTCCCCCTGGGGGCGGGAGGAGACCCAGTACTTC
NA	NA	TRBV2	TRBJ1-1	CASSLEGGEAFF	TGTGCCAGCAGCCTTGAGGGGGGGGAAGCTTTCTTT
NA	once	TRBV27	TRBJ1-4	CASSYGITNEKLFF	TGTGCCAGCAGTTACGGGATCACAAATGAAAAACTGTTTTTT
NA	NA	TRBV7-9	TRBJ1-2	CASSPLANYGYTF	TGTGCCAGCAGCCCCCTCGCTAACTATGGCTACACCTTC
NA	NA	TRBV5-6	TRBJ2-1	CASSLPPGPYKSRGNEQFF	TGTGCCAGCAGCTTGCCTCCGGGACCCTACAAAAGCCGGGGGAATGAGCAGTTCTTC
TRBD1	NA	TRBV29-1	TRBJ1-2	CSVEDILTGAYGYTF	TGCAGCGTTGAAGATATCCTTACAGGGGCCTATGGCTACACCTTC
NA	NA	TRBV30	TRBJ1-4	CAWGGAGGELFF	TGTGCCTGGGGGGGCGCGGGAGGAGAGCTGTTTTTT
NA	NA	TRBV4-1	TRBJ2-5	CASSQDAGRRGETQYF	TGCGCCAGCAGCCAAGACGCAGGTCGGCGTGGAGAGACCCAGTACTTC
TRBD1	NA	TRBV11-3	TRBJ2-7	CASSAGTGYYEQYF	TGTGCCAGCAGCGCCGGGACAGGGTACTACGAGCAGTACTTC
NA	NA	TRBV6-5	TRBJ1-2	CASVDRYGYTF	TGTGCCAGCGTGGACAGATATGGCTACACCTTC
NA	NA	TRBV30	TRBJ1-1	CAWSSGESGTEAFF	TGTGCCTGGAGTTCGGGGGAGTCTGGCACTGAAGCTTTCTTT
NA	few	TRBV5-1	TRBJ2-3	CASSLVPGSPDTQYF	TGCGCCAGCAGCTTGGTTCCGGGGAGTCCAGATACGCAGTATTTT
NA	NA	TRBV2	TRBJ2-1	CASSESPSNYNEQFF	TGTGCCAGCAGTGAATCCCCTAGTAACTACAATGAGCAGTTCTTC
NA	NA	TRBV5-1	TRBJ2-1	CASSLSPGSSYNEQFF	TGCGCCAGCAGCTTGTCCCCGGGGAGCTCCTACAATGAGCAGTTCTTC
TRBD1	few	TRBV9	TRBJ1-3	CASSGEVQGSGNTIYF	TGTGCCAGCAGCGGGGAAGTACAGGGGTCTGGAAACACCATATATTTT
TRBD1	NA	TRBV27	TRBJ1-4	CASGGTGAAEKLFF	TGTGCCAGCGGGGGGACAGGGGCGGCTGAAAAACTGTTTTTT
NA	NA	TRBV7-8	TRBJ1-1	CASSPRGLDLQGNTEAFF	TGTGCCAGCAGTCCAAGGGGTCTAGACCTGCAAGGGAACACTGAAGCTTTCTTT
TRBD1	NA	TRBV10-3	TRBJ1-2	CAIRTDRGNGYTF	TGCGCCATCAGGACGGACAGGGGTAATGGCTACACCTTC
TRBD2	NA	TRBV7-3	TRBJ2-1	CASSYGTSGLSEQFF	TGTGCCAGCAGTTACGGGACTAGCGGTTTGAGTGAGCAGTTCTTC
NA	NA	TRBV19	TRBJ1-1	CASSIRGSRNTEAFF	TGTGCCAGTAGTATAAGGGGTAGCAGGAACACTGAAGCTTTCTTT
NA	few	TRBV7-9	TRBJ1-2	CASSQSDRRYGYTF	TGTGCCAGCAGCCAATCCGACAGGCGCTATGGCTACACCTTC
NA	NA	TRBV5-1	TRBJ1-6	CASSLGYRAHSPLHF	TGCGCCAGCAGCTTGGGGTACCGAGCTCATTCACCCCTCCACTTT
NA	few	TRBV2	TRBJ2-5	CASIIDLQTQYF	TGTGCCAGCATAATCGACTTACAGACCCAGTACTTC
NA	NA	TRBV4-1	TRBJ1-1	CASSAVRAANTEAFF	TGCGCCAGCAGCGCAGTGAGGGCGGCGAACACTGAAGCTTTCTTT
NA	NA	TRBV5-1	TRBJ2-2	CASRLGVRRGNTGELFF	TGCGCCAGCAGACTCGGAGTTAGGCGGGGGAACACCGGGGAGCTGTTTTTT
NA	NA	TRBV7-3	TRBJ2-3	CASSFGGRGSTDTQYF	TGTGCCAGCAGCTTCGGGGGAAGGGGCAGCACAGATACGCAGTATTTT
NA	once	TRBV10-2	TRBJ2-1	CASSEWGQGTEGVDNEQFF	TGCGCCAGCAGTGAGTGGGGGCAGGGAACCGAAGGCGTCGACAATGAGCAGTTCTTC
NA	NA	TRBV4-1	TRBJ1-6	CASSQEGGELNSPLHF	TGCGCCAGCAGCCAAGAGGGGGGGGAACTTAATTCACCCCTCCACTTT
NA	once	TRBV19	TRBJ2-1	CATVDSYNEQFF	TGTGCCACTGTGGACAGCTACAATGAGCAGTTCTTC
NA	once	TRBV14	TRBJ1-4	CASSHNRVGEKLFF	TGTGCCAGCAGCCATAACAGGGTCGGTGAAAAACTGTTTTTT
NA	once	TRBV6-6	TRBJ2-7	CASSYEGGGGREQYF	TGTGCCAGCAGTTACGAGGGGGGGGGCGGTCGGGAGCAGTACTTC
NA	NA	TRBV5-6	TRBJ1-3	CASSSQMGNTIYF	TGTGCCAGCAGCTCCCAGATGGGAAACACCATATATTTT
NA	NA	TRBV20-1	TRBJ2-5	CSASGRETQYF	TGCAGTGCTAGCGGTCGGGAGACCCAGTACTTC